This is a list of T cell receptor beta chains from one sample in a study of shared clonotypes between healthy human individuals. Repertoires were generated with immunoSEQ multiplex PCR, while TCRdb's copy carries only in-frame clones and drops some. The table includes about 380,000 clones, 95% to 97% detected once. The specimen sequenced was memory CD8+ T cells sorted from blood. These receptors were taken from a man aged 30-40 years in good health. The CDR3 runs from the conserved cysteine through the conserved F or W. Each record gives: J gene, V gene, D gene, clone size, CDR3 protein, CDR3 DNA. The D gene is left open where the match is weak. Not all rows give a size; the values are once, few, many and, for expanded clones, a class.

TRBJ2-3 TRBV5-1 TRBD1 - CASSLAGTGAYTDTQYF TGCGCCAGCAGCTTGGCCGGGACAGGGGCGTACACAGATACGCAGTATTTT
TRBJ2-7 TRBV18 TRBD2 - CASSQGLATYEQYF TGTGCCAGCTCACAGGGACTAGCCACCTACGAGCAGTACTTC
TRBJ2-2 TRBV6-5 - - CASRPIAEAGELFF TGTGCCAGCCGCCCCATAGCGGAGGCCGGGGAGCTGTTTTTT
TRBJ2-5 TRBV5-1 TRBD1 - CASSPPTGGQETQYF TGCGCCAGCAGCCCGCCAACAGGGGGCCAGGAGACCCAGTACTTC
TRBJ2-7 TRBV4-1 TRBD1 - CASSQVSTGGYEQYF TGCGCCAGCAGCCAAGTTTCAACAGGGGGCTACGAGCAGTACTTC
TRBJ2-7 TRBV29-1 - - CSVKDSSYEQYF TGCAGCGTAAAGGACAGCTCCTACGAGCAGTACTTC
TRBJ2-5 TRBV20-1 - - CSASLRETQYF TGCAGTGCTAGTTTGCGGGAGACCCAGTACTTC
TRBJ2-2 TRBV6-1 - - CASRETTLNTGELFF TGTGCCAGCAGGGAGACTACACTGAACACCGGGGAGCTGTTTTTT
TRBJ2-7 TRBV18 TRBD1 - CASSPPGQGSEQYF TGTGCCAGCTCACCACCGGGACAGGGCAGCGAGCAGTACTTC
TRBJ1-2 TRBV28 TRBD1 - CASSFNRGYGYTF TGTGCCAGCAGTTTTAACAGGGGCTATGGCTACACCTTC
TRBJ1-1 TRBV2 - once CASGNQGRNTEAFF TGTGCCAGCGGTAACCAGGGACGGAACACTGAAGCTTTCTTT
TRBJ1-2 TRBV11-2 - - CASSLPSNYGYTF TGTGCCAGCAGCTTGCCATCTAACTATGGCTACACCTTC
TRBJ2-2 TRBV2 - - CASSEYGFSDTGELFF TGTGCCAGCAGTGAATATGGCTTCTCGGACACCGGGGAGCTGTTTTTT
TRBJ2-7 TRBV21-1 - - CARTGNPYEQYF TGTGCCAGGACAGGGAATCCCTACGAGCAGTACTTC
TRBJ1-2 TRBV11-2 - - CASSSNGREGYGYTF TGTGCCAGCAGCTCTAATGGGAGGGAGGGCTATGGCTACACCTTC
TRBJ1-3 TRBV18 - - CTSSAFPHAGGNTIYF TGTACCAGCTCAGCCTTTCCCCACGCGGGCGGAAACACCATATATTTT
TRBJ2-7 TRBV7-9 - once CASSPSGGMSPYEQYF TGTGCCAGCAGCCCGTCCGGGGGCATGAGCCCCTACGAGCAGTACTTC
TRBJ2-5 TRBV14 - - CASSKGPRGARETQYF TGTGCCAGCAGCAAGGGGCCTCGGGGGGCTAGAGAGACCCAGTACTTC
TRBJ2-1 TRBV6-5 - - CASGLRIRVVNEQFF TGTGCCTCCGGACTACGAATTCGTGTTGTCAATGAGCAGTTCTTC
TRBJ1-6 TRBV6-5 - - CASNSWGADSPLHF TGTGCCAGCAATTCTTGGGGGGCGGATTCACCCCTCCACTTT
TRBJ2-3 TRBV7-2 - - CASTIYPDTQYF TGTGCCAGCACCATCTACCCTGATACGCAGTATTTT
TRBJ1-2 TRBV7-8 - - CASSLVMAGGVHYGYTF TGTGCCAGCAGCTTAGTCATGGCCGGGGGCGTCCACTATGGCTACACCTTC
TRBJ2-7 TRBV11-1 TRBD2 once CASSLAGGNYEQYF TGTGCCAGCAGCTTAGCGGGGGGGAACTACGAGCAGTACTTC
TRBJ2-7 TRBV5-5 TRBD1 - CASSLEWGQGFNEQYF TGTGCCAGCAGCTTGGAGTGGGGACAGGGGTTCAACGAGCAGTACTTC
TRBJ2-1 TRBV4-2 TRBD2 - CASSQGQALAGINEQFF TGTGCCAGCAGCCAAGGCCAGGCGCTAGCGGGCATCAATGAGCAGTTCTTC
TRBJ2-5 TRBV2 - - CASNTGTETQYF TGTGCCAGCAATACAGGGACGGAGACCCAGTACTTC
TRBJ1-2 TRBV30 - - CAWSRDIGGYTF TGTGCCTGGAGCCGGGACATTGGGGGCTACACCTTC
TRBJ2-1 TRBV28 TRBD2 - CASQLGTSFFKRSYNEQFF TGTGCCAGCCAATTAGGGACTAGTTTCTTCAAGAGGTCCTACAATGAGCAGTTCTTC
TRBJ1-1 TRBV7-2 TRBD1 - CASSFPLDRAGGNTEAFF TGTGCCAGCAGTTTTCCATTAGACAGGGCGGGGGGGAACACTGAAGCTTTCTTT
TRBJ1-3 TRBV2 TRBD1 - CASSKTPGKDRVRGNTIYF TGTGCCAGCAGCAAAACGCCCGGCAAAGACAGGGTGCGAGGAAACACCATATATTTT
TRBJ1-1 TRBV19 - - CASSLRREAFF TGTGCCAGTAGCCTGAGGCGTGAAGCTTTCTTT
TRBJ2-1 TRBV7-6 TRBD2 - CASSLARVTSGRARNEQFF TGTGCCAGCAGCTTAGCCAGGGTTACTAGCGGGAGGGCCAGGAATGAGCAGTTCTTC
TRBJ2-7 TRBV5-6 - - CASSPNRTERTYEQYF TGTGCCAGCAGCCCAAATCGGACGGAGCGGACCTACGAGCAGTACTTC
TRBJ2-6 TRBV29-1 - once CSARGGANVLTF TGCAGCGCCAGGGGAGGGGCCAACGTCCTGACTTTC
TRBJ2-1 TRBV5-1 - - CASSLVAINNEQFF TGCGCCAGCAGCTTGGTTGCGATTAACAATGAGCAGTTCTTC
TRBJ2-2 TRBV6-4 - - CASFLNTATPGELFF TGTGCCAGCTTTTTAAACACAGCCACACCGGGGGAGCTGTTTTTT
TRBJ2-2 TRBV7-8 - - CASSLLYPNTGELFF TGTGCCAGCAGCTTATTGTACCCGAACACCGGGGAGCTGTTTTTT
TRBJ1-2 TRBV18 - - CASSPYRERINYGYTF TGTGCCAGCTCACCGTACAGGGAGCGGATAAACTATGGCTACACCTTC
TRBJ2-2 TRBV28 TRBD2 - CASSWGTSGINTGELFF TGTGCCAGCAGTTGGGGGACTAGCGGGATTAACACCGGGGAGCTGTTTTTT
TRBJ2-7 TRBV18 - - CASSPIGSEGHEQYF TGTGCCAGCTCACCAATCGGGAGCGAGGGACACGAGCAGTACTTC
TRBJ1-3 TRBV5-1 - - CASSLGLGTTGNTIYF TGCGCCAGCAGCTTGGGCCTGGGGACAACTGGAAACACCATATATTTT
TRBJ2-7 TRBV27 - - CASGPAPRRLYYEQYF TGTGCCAGCGGCCCCGCCCCTCGGAGACTTTACTACGAGCAGTACTTC
TRBJ2-7 TRBV6-6 - - CASGGAEVRQYF TGTGCCAGTGGGGGAGCGGAGGTAAGGCAGTACTTC